A single sample gave rise to the 27 T cell receptor beta chains below, sequenced in a study of T-cell memory formation after mild COVID-19. Using its own MiXCR run on the 5' RACE reads, TCRdb lists one record per CDR3 protein. Here the sample spans nearly 40,000 distinct CDR3 sequences, 5.5% to 7% being singletons. Sequencing was carried out using PBMCs or a T cell subset sorted from them (not recorded which). These receptors came from an adult who had mild COVID-19 (a few samples of this study predate the infection). Cell type and time point are not known.

By share, this clonotype ranks as medium-sized. This sequence joins TRBV7-3 and TRBJ2-2, with D possibly being TRBD2 (5 bases). V was clipped by 4 bases and J by 6 bases, with 12 bases between them. The CDR3 totals 14 residues. Germline V lookup: CDR1 SGHTA, CDR2 FQGTGA. The CDR3 reads CASSSIRESGELFF. For the CDR3, the DNA is TGTGCCAGCAGCTCCATCCGGGAATCCGGGGAGCTGTTTTTT.

This sequence joins TRBV10-3 and TRBJ2-5, with a possible D match to TRBD1 (7 bases). Germline V gene sequence: CDR1 ENHRY, CDR2 SYGVKD. The CDR3 spans 14 residues. Trimming removed 4 bases at V and 5 bases at J, with 14 bases between. Here the CDR3 reads CAISGTGGEETQYF. DNA of the CDR3: TGTGCCATCAGTGGGACAGGAGGGGAGGAGACCCAGTACTTC.

This clonotype was seen a handful of times. CDR3: CASSSLWGGMGARGIEQFF. The CDR3 coding sequence is TGTGCCAGCAGCTCTCTCTGGGGCGGGATGGGGGCCCGAGGGATTGAGCAGTTCTTC. The V and J genes are TRBV7-2 and TRBJ2-1, with D tentatively TRBD1 or TRBD2 (6 bases each). V was cut by 4 bases and J by 9 bases, with 31 bases left in between. Germline V lookup: CDR1 SGHTA, CDR2 FQGNSA. The CDR3 loop spans 19 amino acids.

The chain uses TRBV4-1 and TRBJ2-3; 10 nucleotides agree with TRBD1. Germline assignment: CDR1 MGHRA and CDR2 YSYEKL. This CDR3 is built from 16 residues. Germline trimming cut 4 bases from V and 4 bases from J; bases unmatched to any gene: 8. The CDR3 sequence: CASSRQGQGISDTQYF. The CDR3 coding sequence is TGCGCCAGCAGCCGCCAGGGACAGGGGATATCAGATACGCAGTATTTT.

This clonotype has ten or more counts. The DNA for the CDR3 is TGTGCCAGCAGCTTATTGGCAGACTACAACTCGGGCTATGGCTACACCTTC. Its translation: CASSLLADYNSGYGYTF. The chain couples TRBV7-2 to TRBJ1-2; D unresolved. Trimming pared 2 bases from V and 4 bases from J, leaving 20 bases between. The CDR3 is made up of 17 amino acids. Germline V gene data show CDR1 as SGHTA and CDR2 as FQGNSA.

Ten or more counts support this clonotype. The J gene is TRBJ2-5, the V gene TRBV7-2, with TRBD2 identical over 12 bases. This CDR3 is built from 17 residues. V gave up 0 bases and J gave up 2 bases; unmatched junction bases: 4. Germline V CDR1 and CDR2: SGHTA, FQGNSA. The CDR3 nucleotides are TGTGCCAGCAGCTTAGCTAGGCTAGCGGGGGGGCAAGAGACCCAGTACTTC. It encodes CASSLARLAGGQETQYF.

The J gene is TRBJ1-1, the V gene TRBV7-9, with 9 bases lining up with TRBD1. V was clipped by 7 bases and J by 7 bases; unmatched bases: 7. Per the germline V gene, CDR1 is SEHNR and CDR2 is FQNEAQ (reference sequence). The CDR3 length is 13 residues. The CDR3 nucleotides read TGTGCCAGCATCCAGGGACAGGGCCATGAAGCTTTCTTT. Its protein is CASIQGQGHEAFF.

The table lists this clonotype with a few counts. The gene calls are TRBV5-1 and TRBJ2-1; 14 bases fit TRBD2. V trimming: 4 bases; J trimming: 8 bases; junction bases outside the gene matches: 11. Looked up from germline, CDR1 is SGHRS and CDR2 is YFSETQ. The CDR3 contains 17 residues. Here the CDR3 DNA reads TGCGCCAGCAGCGGGGGACTAGCGGGGGCTAGTGTGGATGAGCAGTTCTTC. It translates to CASSGGLAGASVDEQFF.

The genes are TRBV7-2 and TRBJ2-6; D is possibly TRBD2 (6 bases). CDR1 and CDR2 from the germline V gene are SGHTA and FQGNSA. This CDR3 contains 18 residues. V shed 3 bases and J shed 0 bases, with 15 bases lying between them. CDR3 sequence reads: CASSFKGWDSSGANVLTF. CDR3 coding DNA: TGTGCCAGCAGCTTCAAGGGGTGGGACTCCTCTGGGGCCAACGTCCTGACTTTC.

This clonotype was found many times. This chain connects TRBV7-2 to TRBJ2-2; a weak D match, TRBD2 (5 bases). Trimming cost V 1 base and J 1 base, with 7 bases left between them. CDR1 is SGHTA, CDR2 FQGNSA, per germline. The CDR3 runs 15 residues. The CDR3 coding sequence is TGTGCCAGCAGCTTAGTCGGACTGAACACCGGGGAGCTGTTTTTT. Protein sequence: CASSLVGLNTGELFF.

This clonotype was seen a few times. The rearrangement uses TRBV2 and TRBJ1-2; a possible D gene is TRBD1 (6 bases). This CDR3 comprises 13 residues. CDR1 and CDR2 (germline): SNHLY, FYNNEI. Trimming took 8 bases from V and 7 from J, leaving 17 bases between them. The CDR3 region has the DNA TGTGCCAGCCGCCAATGGACAGTCGTTGGCTACACCTTC. Encoded protein: CASRQWTVVGYTF.

This clonotype was found once. This chain connects TRBV10-2 to TRBJ1-2; TRBD1 matches 10 bases. After removal of 0 bases from V and 5 bases from J, the junction contained 3 bases not matched to a gene. The CDR3 consists of 15 residues. Germline CDR1 reads WSHSY; CDR2 reads SAAADI. The CDR3 region has the DNA TGCGCCAGCAGTGAGTCGGGACAGGGGATTTATGGCTACACCTTC. Its protein is CASSESGQGIYGYTF.

The chain is built from TRBV4-2 and TRBJ2-7; no firm D call. The germline gives CDR1 LGHNA, CDR2 YNFKEQ. Trimming removed 4 bases from V and 2 bases from J, with 18 bases in between. This CDR3 has 16 residues. Here the CDR3 DNA reads TGTGCCAGCAGCCCCTCGGCTAGACGAACAACCTACGAGCAGTACTTC. As protein: CASSPSARRTTYEQYF.

This clonotype was seen ten or more times. The chain recombines TRBV7-2 with TRBJ2-3, with D hard to call. CDR3 length equals 15 residues. Germline V gene sequence: CDR1 SGHTA, CDR2 FQGNSA. Trimming shortened V by 1 base and J by 9 bases, and 17 bases separated the two germline ends. CDR3 protein: CASSLVGSTAGTQYF. In nucleotides, the CDR3 is TGTGCCAGCAGCTTAGTGGGTAGCACGGCAGGCACGCAGTATTTT.

The chain is built from TRBV12-3 or TRBV12-4 and TRBJ2-1; maybe TRBD1 (6 bases). The CDR3 covers 15 residues. The V end was cut by 5 bases, the J end by 2 bases, with 13 bases between. The CDR3 spells CASSPQGVPYNEQFF. In DNA, the CDR3 is TGTGCCAGCAGTCCACAGGGAGTTCCCTACAATGAGCAGTTCTTC.

This clonotype was observed at least ten times. The chain has TRBV7-8 and TRBJ2-7, with D possibly TRBD1 on 6 matching bases. Germline CDR1 and CDR2: SGHVS and FQNEAQ. V dropped 5 bases and J dropped 4 bases, with 18 bases sitting between them. The CDR3 contains 15 residues. The CDR3 nucleotides are TGTGCCAGCAGCGTGCAGACAGGAGGTATTTACGAGCAGTACTTC. Protein: CASSVQTGGIYEQYF.

This clonotype was detected many times. This rearrangement joins TRBV27 to TRBJ2-1; D unclear. Germline values: CDR1 MNHEY, CDR2 SMNVEV (reference sequence). The CDR3 covers 14 residues. The ends were cut back, 8 bases at V and 5 bases at J, with 16 bases in the middle. The CDR3 is CASGYGDGNNEQFF. DNA of the CDR3: TGTGCCAGCGGATACGGTGACGGAAACAATGAGCAGTTCTTC.

This clonotype counts as medium-sized. CDR3 bases: TGTGCCAGCAGTTACTCCGACCTCACAGATACGCAGTATTTT. Protein sequence: CASSYSDLTDTQYF. This chain links TRBV6-6 with TRBJ2-3; no clear D gene. CDR1 MNHNY and CDR2 SVGAGI come from the germline V gene (reference sequence). V shed 0 bases and J shed 2 bases, with 6 bases lying between them. The CDR3 sequence is 14 residues long.

The chain uses TRBV29-1 and TRBJ1-4; D not certain. Germline V gene lookup returns CDR1 SQVTM and CDR2 ANQGSEA. Trimming stripped 4 bases from V and 6 bases from J, with 9 bases between. The CDR3 has 12 amino acids. The CDR3 sequence: CSVGADHEKLFF. The CDR3 DNA is TGCAGCGTTGGGGCTGATCATGAAAAACTGTTTTTT.

This clonotype was observed a few times. The rearrangement uses TRBV10-3 and TRBJ2-7; the D gene is possibly TRBD1 (6 bases). V lost 6 bases and J 2 bases, leaving 17 bases between the germline ends. Germline CDR1 and CDR2: ENHRY and SYGVKD. The CDR3 sequence is 15 residues long. CDR3 loop: CAIRVDRTPTYEQYF. CDR3 bases: TGTGCCATCAGGGTTGACAGGACGCCAACCTACGAGCAGTACTTC.

This clonotype appeared many times. The rearrangement links TRBV7-2 to TRBJ1-6; no clear D gene. This CDR3 comprises 15 residues. Germline lookup yields CDR1 SGHTA and CDR2 FQGNSA. Between the trimmed V and J ends, which lost 1 base and 7 bases, there was a span of 11 bases. The CDR3 loop is CASSLGGLRNSPLHF. In DNA form, the CDR3 reads TGTGCCAGCAGCTTAGGAGGCTTGCGGAATTCACCCCTCCACTTT.

The chain couples TRBV20-1 to TRBJ2-5, with no clear D. The CDR3 runs 14 residues. The germline V gene has CDR1 DFQATT and CDR2 SNEGSKA (reference sequence). Between the trimmed V and J ends, which lost 5 bases and 1 base, there was a span of 14 bases. CDR3 in DNA: TGCAGTGCTGCCCGTTCGGCGGCCCAAGAGACCCAGTACTTC. This translates into CSAARSAAQETQYF.

This clonotype has a count of ten or more. This chain links TRBV5-1 with TRBJ2-1, with 14 positions matching TRBD2. This CDR3 has 15 amino acids. Germline assignment: CDR1 SGHRS and CDR2 YFSETQ. V lost 4 bases and J lost 9; bases outside the gene matches: 6. The CDR3 nucleotides are TGCGCCAGCAGCGGGGGGACTAGCGGGAGCGGTGAGCAGTTCTTC. This encodes CASSGGTSGSGEQFF.

The rearrangement links TRBV5-5 to TRBJ2-7, with TRBD1 matching over 8 bases. Germline V gene data show CDR1 as SGHKS and CDR2 as YYEKEE (reference sequence). The CDR3 runs to 16 residues. The trim removed 4 bases at V and 2 bases at J, leaving 11 bases unmatched. The CDR3 protein is CASSPRQGTSTYEQYF. The CDR3 region has the DNA TGTGCCAGCAGCCCTAGACAGGGGACATCGACCTACGAGCAGTACTTC.

The V call is TRBV28, the J call TRBJ1-5; 9 bases align to TRBD1. Germline CDR1 and CDR2: MDHEN and SYDVKM. J gave up 4 bases and V 6 bases, and 4 bases lay outside the gene matches. This CDR3 has 14 amino acids. The CDR3 DNA sequence: TGTGCCAGCAGAGCACAGGGGGCAAATCAGCCCCAGCATTTT. Translated, it gives CASRAQGANQPQHF.

This clonotype has a handful of counts. The chain is built from TRBV19 and TRBJ1-5; no clear D gene. The CDR3 has 14 amino acids. Trimming shortened V by 1 base and J by 4 bases, and 8 bases separated the two germline ends. Looked up from germline, CDR1 is LNHDA and CDR2 is SQIVND (reference sequence). CDR3: CASSIGGSNQPQHF. The DNA of the CDR3 is TGTGCCAGTAGTATAGGAGGGAGTAATCAGCCCCAGCATTTT. The full variable domain, in which reference TRBV19 and TRBJ1-5 provide the parts outside the CDR3, is DGGITQSPKYLFRKEGQNVTLSCEQNLNHDAMYWYRQDPGQGLRLIYYSQIVNDFQKGDIAEGYSVSREKKESFPLTVTSAQKNPTAFYLCASSIGGSNQPQHFGDGTRLSIL.

This clonotype was recorded at least ten times. V usage is TRBV12-3 or TRBV12-4 and J usage is TRBJ1-1; the match to TRBD1 covers 8 bases. The CDR3 runs 14 residues. V trimming: 6 bases; J trimming: 5 bases; junction bases outside the gene matches: 8. The CDR3 bases are TGTGCCAGCAGACGGACAGGGAGACGGACTGAAGCTTTCTTT. The encoded protein is CASRRTGRRTEAFF.